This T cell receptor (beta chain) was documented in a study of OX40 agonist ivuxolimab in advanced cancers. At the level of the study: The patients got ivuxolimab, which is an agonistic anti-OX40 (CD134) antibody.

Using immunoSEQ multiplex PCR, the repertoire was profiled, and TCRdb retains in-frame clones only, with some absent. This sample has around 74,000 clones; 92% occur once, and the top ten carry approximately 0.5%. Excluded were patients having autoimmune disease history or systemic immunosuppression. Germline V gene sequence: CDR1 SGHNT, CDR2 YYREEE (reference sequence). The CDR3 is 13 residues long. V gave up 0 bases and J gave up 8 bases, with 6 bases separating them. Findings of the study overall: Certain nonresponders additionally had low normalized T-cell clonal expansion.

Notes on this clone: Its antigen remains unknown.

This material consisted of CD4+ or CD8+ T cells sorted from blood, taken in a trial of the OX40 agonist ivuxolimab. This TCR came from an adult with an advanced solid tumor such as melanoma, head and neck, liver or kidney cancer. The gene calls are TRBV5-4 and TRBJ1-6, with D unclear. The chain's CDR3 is CASSLASYSPLHF. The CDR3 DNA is TGTGCCAGCAGCTTGGCCTCATATTCACCCCTCCACTTT.